Listed here are 26 T cell receptor beta chains from one sample, sequenced in a study of tumor-infiltrating lymphocytes in primary liver carcinoma. Both RNA and DNA were isolated together from about 20-30 mg of bulk tissue that had not been sorted. The authors made TCR beta cDNA from about 500 ng total RNA with a constant-region primer. Three nested multiplex PCR rounds, a slightly modified ARM-PCR, produced the libraries for TCR beta. Two initial PCR rounds of about 10 cycles each paired TRBV1-TRBV30 forward primers with a C-beta reverse primer. TCRdb itself ran the multiplex PCR reads through MiXCR, one entry per CDR3 protein. Of 100,000 or so distinct CDR3 sequences in the sample, around 84% are singletons; the top ten hold around 21%. Sequenced sample: liver tumor tissue from sampling region 3. Subset given: tumor region T3, left-lateral pole. These receptors were taken from a man in his forties or fifties with primary liver carcinoma and hepatitis B virus infection.

A remark on this clonotype: This sequence may be a read error, since a much larger clone differs from it by one base. The chain employs TRBV5-1 and TRBJ1-1; a weak D match, TRBD1 (5 bases). This CDR3 spans 14 amino acids. Germline values: CDR1 SGHRS, CDR2 YFSETQ. This chain's CDR3 is CASSSHPGDAEASF. The CDR3 region has the DNA TGCGCCAGCAGCTCACATCCGGGGGACGCTGAAGCTTCCTTT.

As for this clonotype: Because the CDR3 is missing its conserved closing phenylalanine or tryptophan, this is likely a read error. The V call is TRBV29-1, the J call TRBJ1-1; D remains ambiguous. The CDR3 loop spans 13 amino acids. The germline V and J ends were trimmed by 2 bases and 0 bases, with 7 bases remaining between them. CDR1 and CDR2 from the germline V gene are SQVTM and ANQGSEA. The CDR3 nucleotides are TGCAGCGTTGAAACTGGCATGAACACTGAAGCTTTCCTT. Protein product: CSVETGMNTEAFL.

The rearrangement links TRBV5-1 to TRBJ1-1; D is perhaps TRBD1 (6 bases). The CDR3 contains 12 residues. Trimming took off 9 bases at V and 7 bases at J, with 16 bases between the two ends. Looked up from germline, CDR1 is SGHRS and CDR2 is YFSETQ. The DNA of the CDR3 is TGCGCCATCAGGCCGGAGACAGGTGAAGCTTTCTTT. Residues: CAIRPETGEAFF. Supplemented by reference TRBV5-1 and TRBJ1-1, the full variable domain reads KAGVTQTPRYLIKTRGQQVTLSCSPISGHRSVSWYQQTPGQGLQFLFEYFSETQRNKGNFPGRFSGRQFSNSRSEMNVSTLELGDSALYLCAIRPETGEAFFGQGTRLTVV.

On this clonotype itself: One junction end disagrees with the germline gene, perhaps due to a read error. This chain links TRBV29-1 with TRBJ1-3; the D is unclear. The CDR3 loop spans 11 amino acids. The germline V gene encodes CDR1 SQVTM and CDR2 ANQGSEA. The CDR3 sequence is CSVGSGNIIYF. CDR3 sequence (DNA): TGCAGCGTTGGATCAGGAAACATCATATATTTT.

The J gene is TRBJ2-3, the V gene TRBV20-1; 7 bases match TRBD2. Unmatched junction bases numbered 16, after V lost 0 bases and J lost 10 bases. The CDR3 covers 16 residues. CDR1 and CDR2 from the germline V gene are DFQATT and SNEGSKA (reference sequence). CDR3 sequence reads: CSARETSLAAGDAQYF. The DNA for the CDR3 is TGCAGTGCTAGAGAGACATCCCTAGCGGCGGGGGATGCGCAGTATTTT.

In regard to this clonotype: At one end the junction does not follow the germline gene, possibly because of a read error. The rearrangement links TRBV6-1 to TRBJ2-6, with D perhaps TRBD1 (6 bases). The CDR3 runs 16 residues. Germline CDR1 MNHNS, CDR2 SASEGT. The CDR3 DNA reads TGTGCCAGCAGCGAACAGGGCCCCGCTTGGGCCAACGTCATGACTTTC. Amino acid sequence: CASSEQGPAWANVMTF.

Concerning this clonotype itself: The junction differs from germline at one of its ends, possibly a read error. The chain uses TRBV14 and TRBJ2-3; no definite D call. Germline-derived CDR1 and CDR2 are SGHDN and FVKESK. The CDR3 totals 13 residues. Here the CDR3 DNA reads TGTGCCAGGAGCCTAAGCAGGTCAGGTACGCAGTATTTC. It codes for CARSLSRSGTQYF.

With regard to this clonotype: At one end the junction does not follow the germline gene, possibly because of a read error. This chain connects TRBV6-1 to TRBJ2-2; TRBD2 might be the D (5 bases). CDR1 is MNHNS, CDR2 SASEGT, per germline. The CDR3 totals 16 residues. CDR3: CASSKTLPVNTGELFF. The CDR3 DNA reads TGTGCCAGCAGTAAAACACTACCGGTGAACACCGGGGAGCTGTTTTTC.

Turning to this clonotype: One end of the junction varies from germline; a read error may be responsible. The gene calls are TRBV5-6 and TRBJ2-1, with D perhaps TRBD1 (5 bases). CDR3 length: 15 amino acids. Germline V gene data show CDR1 as SGHDT and CDR2 as YYEEEE. This CDR3 reads CASSLRLGALSEQFF. For the CDR3, the DNA is TGTGCTAGCAGCTTGCGGCTAGGGGCCTTAAGTGAGCAGTTCTTC.

J is TRBJ2-5 and V is TRBV29-1; 7 positions agree with TRBD2. The CDR3 loop spans 16 amino acids. Germline CDR1 and CDR2: SQVTM and ANQGSEA. Here the CDR3 DNA reads TGCAGTGTTAAACCTGGAGGACTAGTTCTGGAAGTGACCCAGTACTTC. The encoded protein is CSVKPGGLVLEVTQYF.

A remark on this clonotype: The CDR3 ends on some other residue instead of the conserved phenylalanine or tryptophan, so this is likely a read error. This chain links TRBV12-3 or TRBV12-4 with TRBJ2-1; D gene uncertain. This CDR3 is 13 amino acids long. Deletions cut 7 bases from V and 6 bases from J, with 13 bases between. The CDR3 coding sequence is TGTGCCAGCACCTACCAGAGTGGCAATGAGCAGTTCTGC. It specifies CASTYQSGNEQFC.

The rearrangement links TRBV21-1 to TRBJ2-7; the listed D gene, TRBD1, was not tested against the DNA. TRBV21-1 corresponds to a pseudogene. The CDR3 spans 14 residues. The CDR3: CASSSDRATDEQYF. CDR3 coding DNA: TGTGCCAGCAGCTCGGACAGAGCCACCGATGAGCAGTACTTC.

This clonotype was picked up many times. The chain is built from TRBV5-8 and TRBJ1-5, with D perhaps TRBD1 (5 bases). CDR1 and CDR2 from the germline V gene are SGHTS and YDEGEE. Trimming left V 3 bases short and J 9 bases short, with 10 bases between. The CDR3 runs to 12 residues. This CDR3 is CASSWGMGPQHF. The CDR3 DNA reads TGTGCCAGCAGCTGGGGGATGGGGCCCCAGCATTTT. The entire variable domain, with the rest obtained from reference TRBV5-8 and TRBJ1-5, is as follows: EAGVTQSPTHLIKTRGQQATLRCSPISGHTSVYWYQQALGLGLQFLLWYDEGEERNRGNFPPRFSGRQFPNYSSELNVNALELEDSALYLCASSWGMGPQHFGDGTRLSIL.

J is TRBJ2-3 and V is TRBV10-3; D call uncertain. Between the trimmed V and J ends, which lost 3 bases and 5 bases, there was a span of 15 bases. The germline gives CDR1 ENHRY, CDR2 SYGVKD. This CDR3 has 15 amino acids. DNA of the CDR3: TGTGCCATCAGTGAAGCGAGCTGGTACATAGATACGCAGTATTTT. The encoded protein is CAISEASWYIDTQYF.

This clonotype is a singleton in its sample. Germline is not matched at one junction end, which may reflect a read error. As DNA, the CDR3 is TGTGCGAGCAGCTCTCCTTCGAGTAGCAGATCCTACGATGAGCAGTTCTTC. This encodes CASSSPSSSRSYDEQFF. This rearrangement joins TRBV11-1 to TRBJ2-1; D remains ambiguous. The CDR3 spans 17 residues. Germline V gene sequence: CDR1 SGHAT, CDR2 FQDESV (reference sequence).

This chain connects TRBV4-1 to TRBJ2-3, with 7 nucleotides matching TRBD2. The junction had 10 bases not matched to a gene; V was cut back by 6 bases and J by 4 bases. This CDR3 has 15 residues. From germline, CDR1 is MGHRA and CDR2 YSYEKL. CDR3 sequence: CASSETSSMPDTQYF. The DNA for the CDR3 is TGCGCCAGCAGTGAGACTAGCAGTATGCCAGATACGCAGTATTTT.

A word on this clonotype: One junction end does not reproduce the germline sequence, and a read error may be involved. This chain links TRBV12-3 or TRBV12-4 with TRBJ2-5; D is tentatively TRBD1 or TRBD2 (7 bases each). This CDR3 is built from 13 residues. The CDR3 DNA reads TGTGCCAGCTGCCAAAGCGGGACAGAGGCCCAGTACTTC. Amino acid sequence: CASCQSGTEAQYF.

The chain has TRBV30 and TRBJ2-3, with 8 bases identical to TRBD2. Germline V lookup: CDR1 GTSNPN, CDR2 SVGIG (reference sequence). The CDR3 contains 14 residues. V shed 7 bases and J 3 bases; nucleotides not matched to a gene: 9. DNA for the CDR3: TGTGCCTCCGGCCTCGCGGGAGGTACAGATACGCAGTATTTT. This codes for CASGLAGGTDTQYF.

This clonotype occurred many times. This clone may be a read error of a much larger clone one base away. The rearrangement joins TRBV6-6 to TRBJ1-3; D uncertain. Germline values: CDR1 MNHNY, CDR2 SVGAGI (reference sequence). Trimming took off 8 bases at V and 4 bases at J, with 6 bases between the two ends. This CDR3 is 11 amino acids long. The CDR3 sequence is CASGAGNTIYF. CDR3 in DNA: TGTGCCAGCGGTGCGGGAAACACCATATATTTT.

The rearrangement uses TRBV5-1 and TRBJ2-7; TRBD2 agrees at 9 bases. The CDR3 contains 18 residues. Germline CDR1 reads SGHRS; CDR2 reads YFSETQ. With V trimmed by 4 bases and J by 3 bases, 17 bases remained unmatched. CDR3 protein: CASSLRTSVTRGSYEQYF. CDR3 nucleotides: TGCGCCAGCAGCCTCAGGACTAGCGTAACTCGGGGAAGCTACGAGCAGTACTTC. The whole variable domain, remainder taken from reference TRBV5-1 and TRBJ2-7, is KAGVTQTPRYLIKTRGQQVTLSCSPISGHRSVSWYQQTPGQGLQFLFEYFSETQRNKGNFPGRFSGRQFSNSRSEMNVSTLELGDSALYLCASSLRTSVTRGSYEQYFGPGTRLTVT.

A remark on this clonotype: The junction departs from germline at one end; a sequencing error may be responsible. This sequence joins TRBV7-9 and TRBJ1-4; D is undetermined. Germline V CDR1 and CDR2: SEHNR, FQNEAQ (reference sequence). This CDR3 comprises 15 residues. CDR3 loop: CASSSWLVTNEKLLF. CDR3 nucleotides: TGTGCCAGCAGCTCCTGGCTAGTAACTAATGAAAAACTGCTTTTT.

A note on this clonotype: One end of the junction is discordant with germline, which a read error may explain. The gene calls are TRBV5-1 and TRBJ1-1; TRBD1 might be the D (5 bases). Germline lookup yields CDR1 SGHRS and CDR2 YFSETQ. The CDR3 is 14 residues long. CDR3 region: CASSLAGGYTEVFF. The CDR3 DNA sequence: TGCGCCAGCAGTTTGGCCGGGGGGTACACTGAAGTTTTCTTT.

Concerning this clonotype: The junction departs from germline at one end; a sequencing error may be responsible. The chain employs TRBV30 and TRBJ2-4; 7 nucleotides match TRBD2. Germline assignment: CDR1 GTSNPN and CDR2 SVGIG (reference sequence). The CDR3 is 15 residues long. This CDR3 reads CAWSEGGLGKSILYF. Here the CDR3 DNA reads TGTGCCTGGAGCGAGGGAGGGCTTGGCAAAAGCATTCTGTACTTC.

Remarks on this clonotype: Since the CDR3 does not end with the conserved phenylalanine or tryptophan, this likely comes from a read error. The DNA is omitted, as the CDR3 cannot be located on it reliably, and the CDR3 follows TCRdb's listing. The rearrangement joins TRBV11-2 to TRBJ2-7; the table's TRBD1 call for D was not verified on the DNA. The CDR3 is 12 residues long, ends included. CDR1 is SGHAT, CDR2 FQNNGV, per germline. CDR3: CASSPGGYKHYL.

This clonotype was seen a handful of times. A read error may be the cause here, since a much bigger clone is one base away. Lacking the conserved final phenylalanine or tryptophan, this CDR3 likely reflects a read error. The V gene is TRBV2, the J gene TRBJ2-7; 9 bases map to TRBD2. This CDR3 comprises 14 residues. V was pared by 5 bases and J by 5 bases, with 7 bases of the junction left unmatched. Germline CDR1 reads SNHLY; CDR2 reads FYNNEI. The CDR3 is CASSFSGRGNEQYL. DNA of the CDR3: TGTGCCAGCAGTTTTAGCGGGAGAGGGAACGAGCAGTACCTC.

This clonotype appeared once. The chain is built from TRBV29-1 and TRBJ1-4; perhaps TRBD1 as D (5 bases). CDR1 is SQVTM, CDR2 ANQGSEA, per germline. There are 14 residues in the CDR3. CDR3 sequence: CGTSGQGYYEKLFF. The CDR3, as DNA: TGCGGTACTTCTGGGCAGGGATATTATGAAAAACTGTTTTTT.